The 31 T cell receptor beta chains below all came from one sample that was sequenced in a study of technical replicates of blood from several donors. The table came from immunoSEQ multiplex PCR; TCRdb's copy has only in-frame clones and leaves some out. The sample holds 50,000 to 65,000 clones; 80% to 95% are singletons and the top ten take about 4.5%. Sequenced sample: PBMCs. These receptor sequences come from a human donor in good health. Some clones in this sample may be carry-over from other donors' samples.

This sequence joins TRBV4-3 and TRBJ2-1; 9 bases map to TRBD2. Trimming at V came to 1 base and at J to 6 bases, leaving 10 bases not matched to a gene. The germline V gene encodes CDR1 LGHNA and CDR2 YSLEER. The CDR3 runs to 17 residues. The CDR3 is CASSQAPGLAYPNEQFF. The CDR3 DNA reads TGCGCCAGCAGCCAAGCACCGGGACTAGCCTACCCCAATGAGCAGTTCTTC.

Note on this clone: Within the sample, other DNA sequences also encode this same CDR3. The rearrangement links TRBV5-6 to TRBJ1-1; D may be TRBD1 (5 bases). V shed 5 bases and J shed 0 bases, with 11 bases lying between them. CDR1 is SGHDT and CDR2 is YYEEEE in the germline V gene. This CDR3 is 14 amino acids long. CDR3: CASSFRALNTEAFF. The CDR3 region has the DNA TGTGCCAGCAGTTTCAGGGCCCTGAACACTGAAGCTTTCTTT.

The chain couples TRBV4-1 to TRBJ2-3; 11 bases fit TRBD2. The CDR3 extends over 15 amino acids. Looked up from germline, CDR1 is MGHRA and CDR2 is YSYEKL. The V gene end was trimmed by 4 bases and the J gene end by 6 bases; junction bases not matched to a gene: 6. The CDR3 nucleotides read TGCGCCAGCAGCCTGACTAGCGGGACGGGGGATACGCAGTATTTT. Its translation: CASSLTSGTGDTQYF.

The gene calls are TRBV18 and TRBJ1-4; TRBD1 aligns across 10 bases. V was clipped by 6 bases and J by 13 bases; unmatched bases: 8. Germline V CDR1 and CDR2: KGHSH, LQKENI. This CDR3 is 13 amino acids long. CDR3 DNA sequence: TGTGCCAGCTCTCCGGGACAGGGGATGGTACTGTTTTTT. Amino acid sequence: CASSPGQGMVLFF.

This chain uses TRBV2 with TRBJ2-7; D not resolved. Germline loops: CDR1 SNHLY, CDR2 FYNNEI. There are 14 residues in the CDR3. V was clipped by 6 bases and J by 4 bases, with 16 bases between them. The CDR3 region is CASRTESKSYEQYF. The CDR3 region has the DNA TGTGCCAGCAGAACCGAGTCCAAATCTTACGAGCAGTACTTC.

The chain carries TRBV7-2 and TRBJ2-5, with TRBD1 matching 7 bases. V was pared by 1 base and J by 5 bases, with 10 bases of the junction left unmatched. CDR1 and CDR2 from the germline V gene are SGHTA and FQGNSA. The CDR3 sequence is 16 residues long. In nucleotides, the CDR3 is TGTGCCAGCAGCTTAGTGGGCAGGGGGTTTCGGGAGACCCAGTACTTC. Amino acids: CASSLVGRGFRETQYF.

The chain combines TRBV7-9 with TRBJ2-7; 9 nucleotides agree with TRBD1. CDR1 and CDR2 (germline): SEHNR, FQNEAQ (reference sequence). V gave up 1 base and J gave up 7 bases; unmatched junction bases: 5. The CDR3 consists of 14 residues. The CDR3, as DNA: TGTGCCAGCAGCTTAGGGACAGGGGACTTGGAGCAGTACTTC. As protein: CASSLGTGDLEQYF.

The CDR3 DNA reads as TGTGCCAGCAGCTCGGGACATACCACAGATACGCAGTATTTT. Translation gives CASSSGHTTDTQYF. The genes are TRBV7-2 and TRBJ2-3; D might be TRBD1 (6 bases). The germline gives CDR1 SGHTA, CDR2 FQGNSA. The CDR3 has 14 amino acids. V dropped 4 bases and J dropped 2 bases, with 10 bases sitting between them.

This sequence joins TRBV4-2 and TRBJ2-3, with 7 bases aligning to TRBD1. The CDR3 extends over 16 amino acids. V gave up 4 bases and J gave up 1 base; unmatched junction bases: 8. Germline V gene sequence: CDR1 LGHNA, CDR2 YNFKEQ. The CDR3 DNA is TGTGCCAGCAGCCGGACCGGGACAGCTGGCACAGATACGCAGTATTTT. This gives the protein CASSRTGTAGTDTQYF.

DNA for the CDR3: TGTGCCAGTAACCAGGAAAGGGGCCCGAACACCGGGGAGCTGTTTTTT. Its translation: CASNQERGPNTGELFF. This chain links TRBV19 with TRBJ2-2, with D perhaps TRBD1 (5 bases). The CDR3 has 16 amino acids. CDR1 and CDR2 (germline): LNHDA, SQIVND (reference sequence). Trimming removed 7 bases from V and 0 bases from J, with 15 bases in between.

The rearrangement links TRBV7-2 to TRBJ2-2; 7 bases agree with TRBD2. V trimming: 2 bases; J trimming: 5 bases; junction bases outside the gene matches: 17. CDR1 is SGHTA, CDR2 FQGNSA, per germline. The CDR3 has 19 amino acids. CDR3 DNA sequence: TGTGCCAGCAGCTTAAATAGCCGACCCGTTGGGGGGGGAACCGGGGAGCTGTTTTTT. Its translation: CASSLNSRPVGGGTGELFF.

The rearrangement links TRBV18 to TRBJ1-2, with TRBD1 matching 8 bases. The trim removed 6 bases at V and 8 bases at J, leaving 11 bases unmatched. Germline CDR1 KGHSH, CDR2 LQKENI. This CDR3 contains 14 residues. CDR3 sequence: CASSSNQGAEGYTF. The CDR3 DNA is TGTGCCAGCTCGTCCAATCAGGGGGCGGAGGGCTACACCTTC.

V is TRBV5-4 and J is TRBJ2-5; possible D gene TRBD1, 6 bases. The CDR3 covers 15 residues. Germline V gene lookup returns CDR1 SGHNT and CDR2 YYREEE (reference sequence). V was trimmed by 0 bases and J by 2 bases, leaving 11 bases between them. As DNA, the CDR3 is TGTGCCAGCAGCTTGGGTGGGACAAGACAAGAGACCCAGTACTTC. This codes for CASSLGGTRQETQYF. The whole variable domain, filled in from reference TRBV5-4 and TRBJ2-5, reads ETGVTQSPTHLIKTRGQQVTLRCSSQSGHNTVSWYQQALGQGPQFIFQYYREEENGRGNFPPRFSGLQFPNYSSELNVNALELDDSALYLCASSLGGTRQETQYFGPGTRLLVL.

For the CDR3, the DNA is TGTGCCAGCTCTCAGGGGCGGAACACTGAAGCTTTCTTT. Its translation is CASSQGRNTEAFF. This chain uses TRBV18 with TRBJ1-1, with D possibly TRBD1 on 6 matching bases. The germline CDR1 and CDR2 sequences are KGHSH and LQKENI. The CDR3 contains 13 residues. V lost 6 bases to trimming and J lost 1 base, with 9 bases between them.

V and J are TRBV2 and TRBJ2-5; 7 bases map to TRBD2. CDR3 length: 16 residues. Germline CDR1 and CDR2: SNHLY and FYNNEI. J was trimmed by 5 bases and V by 0 bases; bases with no gene match: 9. CDR3: CASSEARASGRETQYF. The CDR3, as DNA: TGTGCCAGCAGTGAAGCGAGGGCTAGCGGCCGGGAGACCCAGTACTTC.

This chain connects TRBV16 to TRBJ2-7, with 9 bases matching TRBD1. CDR3 length: 14 residues. Germline V gives CDR1 KGHSY, CDR2 FQNENV. Unmatched junction bases numbered 9, after V lost 5 bases and J lost 7 bases. DNA for the CDR3: TGTGCCAGCAGCAATTACGGACAGGGGCGAGAGCAGTACTTC. Protein sequence: CASSNYGQGREQYF.

This chain links TRBV5-6 with TRBJ1-5, with D unclear. CDR1 and CDR2 (germline): SGHDT, YYEEEE. The CDR3 is 14 residues long. The V and J ends lost 2 bases and 0 bases respectively, with 6 bases between them. CDR3 amino acids: CASSFYSSNQPQHF. The DNA of the CDR3 is TGTGCCAGCAGCTTCTACAGTAGCAATCAGCCCCAGCATTTT.

The chain has TRBV19 and TRBJ1-5; TRBD1 aligns across 7 bases. V gave up 8 bases and J gave up 0 bases; unmatched junction bases: 7. CDR3 length: 15 amino acids. Germline V gene data show CDR1 as LNHDA and CDR2 as SQIVND (reference sequence). The CDR3 protein is CASDLRTGSNQPQHF. CDR3 bases: TGTGCCAGTGATCTCAGGACAGGTAGCAATCAGCCCCAGCATTTT.

The table lists this clone with a few counts. The chain employs TRBV2 and TRBJ1-2; no clear D. The germline V gene encodes CDR1 SNHLY and CDR2 FYNNEI. V was pared by 5 bases and J by 5 bases, with 9 bases between. The CDR3 totals 12 residues. The CDR3 sequence: CASSLSGYGYTF. The DNA of the CDR3 is TGTGCCAGCAGTCTTTCGGGGTATGGCTACACCTTC.

The chain combines TRBV6-5 with TRBJ2-7; 7 nucleotides match TRBD2. This CDR3 comprises 14 residues. Germline V gene lookup returns CDR1 MNHEY and CDR2 SVGAGI. Unmatched junction bases numbered 8, after V lost 4 bases and J lost 5 bases. This chain's CDR3 is CASSLGGPWNEQYF. CDR3 DNA: TGTGCCAGCAGTTTGGGAGGGCCCTGGAACGAGCAGTACTTC.

V gene TRBV7-2 combines with J gene TRBJ2-3, with D unresolved. This CDR3 has 17 amino acids. The V end lost 5 bases, the J end lost 0 bases, and 18 bases lay between the germline ends. The germline V gene has CDR1 SGHTA and CDR2 FQGNSA. The CDR3 nucleotides read TGTGCCAGCAGCACCTATACAGCACCCCGGAGCACAGATACGCAGTATTTT. Its protein is CASSTYTAPRSTDTQYF.

The V and J genes are TRBV5-1 and TRBJ2-5, with TRBD2 matching over 9 bases. The trim removed 6 bases at V and 6 bases at J, leaving 15 bases unmatched. Germline V gene lookup returns CDR1 SGHRS and CDR2 YFSETQ. The length of the CDR3 is 16 residues. The CDR3 bases are TGCGCCAGCAATATGGCGGTAGCGGGGGACCATAAGACCCAGTACTTC. This encodes CASNMAVAGDHKTQYF.

V gene TRBV6-5 combines with J gene TRBJ2-3, with TRBD1 matching over 7 bases. This CDR3 has 14 amino acids. Germline assignment: CDR1 MNHEY and CDR2 SVGAGI. J lost 6 bases, V lost 6 bases, and 9 bases had no gene match. The DNA of the CDR3 is TGTGCCAGCAGCTACGGACAGGAATGGGATACGCAGTATTTT. This sequence encodes CASSYGQEWDTQYF.

V and J are TRBV4-2 and TRBJ2-7; 12 nucleotides line up with TRBD2. Germline V gene lookup returns CDR1 LGHNA and CDR2 YNFKEQ. V dropped 4 bases and J dropped 0; count of bases not matched to a gene: 7. The CDR3 is 17 amino acids. The CDR3 coding sequence is TGTGCCAGCAGCCCCCCGACTAGCGGGGGAAGCTCCTACGAGCAGTACTTC. Translation: CASSPPTSGGSSYEQYF.

The rearrangement links TRBV15 to TRBJ2-7, with 8 nucleotides matching TRBD2. Germline CDR1 and CDR2: LNHNV and YYDKDF (reference sequence). V shed 1 base and J 2 bases; nucleotides not matched to a gene: 19. The CDR3 extends over 20 amino acids. The CDR3 sequence: CATSRGRAAGAGVKTYEQYF. The CDR3 DNA follows: TGTGCCACCAGCAGAGGTCGTGCAGCGGGAGCTGGGGTAAAAACCTACGAGCAGTACTTC.

This rearrangement joins TRBV11-2 to TRBJ2-5, with D possibly matching TRBD1 (6 bases). V shed 2 bases and J shed 2 bases, with 12 bases lying between them. Germline lookup yields CDR1 SGHAT and CDR2 FQNNGV. This CDR3 region has 15 residues. The DNA for the CDR3 is TGTGCCAGCAGCTTATTCCAGGGACAACAAGAGACCCAGTACTTC. Translation gives CASSLFQGQQETQYF.

CDR3 residues: CASSQNLGLAVSSYNEQFF. CDR3 sequence (DNA): TGTGCCAGCAGCCAAAATCTCGGACTAGCGGTGAGCTCCTACAATGAGCAGTTCTTC. The chain has TRBV11-1 and TRBJ2-1, with 10 bases lining up with TRBD2. CDR3 length: 19 residues. V shed 5 bases and J 0 bases; nucleotides not matched to a gene: 13. The germline CDR1 and CDR2 sequences are SGHAT and FQDESV (reference sequence).

This chain links TRBV7-2 with TRBJ2-1, with TRBD1 matching over 7 bases. V trimming: 1 base; J trimming: 3 bases; junction bases outside the gene matches: 3. The CDR3 is made up of 15 amino acids. The germline gives CDR1 SGHTA, CDR2 FQGNSA. The CDR3 loop is CASSLGGQVYNEQFF. The CDR3 bases are TGTGCCAGCAGCTTAGGTGGACAGGTCTACAATGAGCAGTTCTTC.

DNA of the CDR3: TGTGCCAGCAGCTTGGGGACAGCTGCGGGCGAGCAGTACTTC. This gives the protein CASSLGTAAGEQYF. The chain has TRBV5-8 and TRBJ2-7; D might be TRBD1 (6 bases). The germline V and J ends were trimmed by 0 bases and 6 bases, with 13 bases remaining between them. The CDR3 length is 14 residues. Germline V gene lookup returns CDR1 SGHTS and CDR2 YDEGEE. Full variable domain (rest looked up from reference TRBV5-8 and TRBJ2-7): EAGVTQSPTHLIKTRGQQATLRCSPISGHTSVYWYQQALGLGLQFLLWYDEGEERNRGNFPPRFSGRQFPNYSSELNVNALELEDSALYLCASSLGTAAGEQYFGPGTRLTVT.

The V and J genes are TRBV5-8 and TRBJ1-2; 8 bases align to TRBD1. J gave up 8 bases and V 0 bases, and 6 bases lay outside the gene matches. Germline CDR1 and CDR2: SGHTS and YDEGEE. The CDR3 covers 14 residues. In DNA, the CDR3 is TGTGCCAGCAGCTTGGGACAGGGGCTTACGGGCTACACCTTC. Protein: CASSLGQGLTGYTF.

The chain joins TRBV5-1 to TRBJ1-2; possibly TRBD1 for D (5 bases). The germline gives CDR1 SGHRS, CDR2 YFSETQ. The CDR3 length is 17 residues. Trimming pared 0 bases from V and 2 bases from J, leaving 17 bases between. Written as DNA, the CDR3 is TGCGCCAGCAGCTTGGGGGGCCAGGGAGGAAGCAACTATGGCTACACCTTC. This codes for CASSLGGQGGSNYGYTF.